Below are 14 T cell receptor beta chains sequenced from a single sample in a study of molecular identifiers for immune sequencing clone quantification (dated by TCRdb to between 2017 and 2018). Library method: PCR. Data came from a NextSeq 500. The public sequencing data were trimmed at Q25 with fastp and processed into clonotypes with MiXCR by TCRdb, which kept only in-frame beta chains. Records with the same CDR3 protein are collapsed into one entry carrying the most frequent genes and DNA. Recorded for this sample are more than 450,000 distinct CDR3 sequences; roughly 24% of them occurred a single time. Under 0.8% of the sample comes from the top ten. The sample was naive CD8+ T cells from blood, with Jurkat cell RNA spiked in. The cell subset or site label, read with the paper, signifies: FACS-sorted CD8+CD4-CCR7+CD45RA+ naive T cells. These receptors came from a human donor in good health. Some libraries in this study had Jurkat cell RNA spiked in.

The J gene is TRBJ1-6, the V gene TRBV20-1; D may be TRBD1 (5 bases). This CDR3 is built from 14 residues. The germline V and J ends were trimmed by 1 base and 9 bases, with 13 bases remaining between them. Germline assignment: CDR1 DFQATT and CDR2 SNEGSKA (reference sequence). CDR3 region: CSARGGGAGSPLHF. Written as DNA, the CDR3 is TGCAGTGCTAGAGGTGGAGGGGCCGGTTCACCCCTCCACTTT.

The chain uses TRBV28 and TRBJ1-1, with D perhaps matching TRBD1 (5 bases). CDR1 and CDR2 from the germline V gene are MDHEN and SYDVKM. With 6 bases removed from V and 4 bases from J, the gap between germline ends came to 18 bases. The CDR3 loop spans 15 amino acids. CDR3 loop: CASRVTGLGTTEAFF. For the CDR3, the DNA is TGTGCCAGCAGAGTAACAGGTTTGGGGACCACTGAAGCTTTCTTT.

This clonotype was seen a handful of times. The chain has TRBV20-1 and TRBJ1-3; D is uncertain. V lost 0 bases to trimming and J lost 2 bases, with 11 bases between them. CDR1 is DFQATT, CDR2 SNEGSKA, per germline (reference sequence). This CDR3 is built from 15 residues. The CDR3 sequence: CSARDLGGTGNTIYF. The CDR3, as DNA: TGCAGTGCTAGAGATCTGGGAGGGACTGGAAACACCATATATTTT.

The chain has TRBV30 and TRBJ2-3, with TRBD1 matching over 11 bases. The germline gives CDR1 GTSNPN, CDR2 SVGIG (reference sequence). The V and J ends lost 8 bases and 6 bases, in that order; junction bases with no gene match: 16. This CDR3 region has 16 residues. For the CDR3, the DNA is TGTGCCGGGAACTTCGGACAGGGGGCGACGGGGGATACGCAGTATTTT. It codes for CAGNFGQGATGDTQYF. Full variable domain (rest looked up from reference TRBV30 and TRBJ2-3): SQTIHQWPATLVQPVGSPLSLECTVEGTSNPNLYWYRQAAGRGLQLLFYSVGIGQISSEVPQNLSASRPQDRQFILSSKKLLLSDSGFYLCAGNFGQGATGDTQYFGPGTRLTVL.

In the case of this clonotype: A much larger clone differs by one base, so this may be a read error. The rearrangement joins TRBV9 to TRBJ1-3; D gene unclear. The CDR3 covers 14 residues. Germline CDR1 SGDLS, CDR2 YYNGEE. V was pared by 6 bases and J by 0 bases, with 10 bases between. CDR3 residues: CASMETSSGNTIYF. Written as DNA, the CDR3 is TGTGCCAGCATGGAGACATCCTCTGGAAACACCATATATTTT. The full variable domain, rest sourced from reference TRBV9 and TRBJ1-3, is DSGVTQTPKHLITATGQRVTLRCSPRSGDLSVYWYQQSLDQGLQFLIQYYNGEERAKGNILERFSAQQFPDLHSELNLSSLELGDSALYFCASMETSSGNTIYFGEGSWLTVV.

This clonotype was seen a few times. The CDR3 reads CASSLYGELAVFTDTQYF. CDR3 nucleotide sequence: TGTGCCAGCAGTTTGTACGGGGAGCTAGCGGTATTCACAGATACGCAGTATTTT. The gene calls are TRBV27 and TRBJ2-3, with 7 bases matching TRBD2. This CDR3 comprises 18 residues. J lost 2 bases, V lost 3 bases, and 14 bases had no gene match. The germline gives CDR1 MNHEY, CDR2 SMNVEV (reference sequence).

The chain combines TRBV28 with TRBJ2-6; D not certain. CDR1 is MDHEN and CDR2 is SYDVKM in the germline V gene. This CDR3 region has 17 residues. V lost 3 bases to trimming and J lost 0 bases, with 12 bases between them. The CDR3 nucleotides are TGTGCCAGCAGTTTGAGCATAGTAAACTCTGGGGCCAACGTCCTGACTTTC. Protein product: CASSLSIVNSGANVLTF. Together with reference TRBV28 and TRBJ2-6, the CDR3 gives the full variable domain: DVKVTQSSRYLVKRTGEKVFLECVQDMDHENMFWYRQDPGLGLRLIYFSYDVKMKEKGDIPEGYSVSREKKERFSLILESASTNQTSMYLCASSLSIVNSGANVLTFGAGSRLTVL.

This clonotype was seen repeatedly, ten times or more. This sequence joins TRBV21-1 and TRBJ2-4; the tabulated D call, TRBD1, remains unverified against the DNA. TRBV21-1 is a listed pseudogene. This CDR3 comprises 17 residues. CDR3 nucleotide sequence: TGTGCCAGCAGCAAAGCATTTCCAGGGAAGGGCAAAAACATTCAGTACTTC. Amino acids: CASSKAFPGKGKNIQYF.

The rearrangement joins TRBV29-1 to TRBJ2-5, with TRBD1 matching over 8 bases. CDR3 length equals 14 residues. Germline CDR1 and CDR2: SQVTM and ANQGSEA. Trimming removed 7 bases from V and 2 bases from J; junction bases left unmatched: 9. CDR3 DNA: TGCAGCGCCACCTCGGGACAGGTGCAAGAGACCCAGTACTTC. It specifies CSATSGQVQETQYF.

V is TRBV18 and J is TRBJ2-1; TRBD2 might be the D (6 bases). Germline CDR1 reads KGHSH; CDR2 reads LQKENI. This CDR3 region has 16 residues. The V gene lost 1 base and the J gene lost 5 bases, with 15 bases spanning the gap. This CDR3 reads CASSPLFGGKDNEQFF. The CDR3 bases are TGTGCCAGCTCACCACTTTTCGGGGGAAAGGACAATGAGCAGTTCTTC.

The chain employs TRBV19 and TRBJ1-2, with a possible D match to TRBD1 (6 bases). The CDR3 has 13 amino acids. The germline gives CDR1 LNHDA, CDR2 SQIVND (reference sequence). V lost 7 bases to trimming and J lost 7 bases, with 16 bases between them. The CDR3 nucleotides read TGTGCCAGTAAATCAGGGGTAATATTTGGCTACACCTTC. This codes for CASKSGVIFGYTF.

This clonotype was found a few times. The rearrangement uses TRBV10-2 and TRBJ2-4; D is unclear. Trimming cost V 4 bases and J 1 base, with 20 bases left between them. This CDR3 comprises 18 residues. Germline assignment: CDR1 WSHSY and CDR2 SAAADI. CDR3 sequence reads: CASSGTHGDNGAKNIQYF. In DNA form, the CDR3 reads TGCGCCAGCAGTGGAACACACGGCGATAATGGGGCCAAAAACATTCAGTACTTC.

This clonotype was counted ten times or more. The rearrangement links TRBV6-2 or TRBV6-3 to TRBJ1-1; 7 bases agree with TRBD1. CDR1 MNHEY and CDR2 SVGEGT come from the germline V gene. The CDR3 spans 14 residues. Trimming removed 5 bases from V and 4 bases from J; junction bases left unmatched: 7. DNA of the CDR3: TGTGCCAGCAGTACCGACAGGGCTGGCACTGAAGCTTTCTTT. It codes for CASSTDRAGTEAFF.

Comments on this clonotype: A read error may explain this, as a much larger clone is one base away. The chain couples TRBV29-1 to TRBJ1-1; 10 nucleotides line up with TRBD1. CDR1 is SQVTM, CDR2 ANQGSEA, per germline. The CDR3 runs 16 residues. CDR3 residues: CSAKGTGDLMNTKAFF. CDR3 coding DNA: TGCAGCGCAAAGGGGACAGGGGATTTAATGAACACTAAAGCTTTCTTT.